This passage covers 4 T cell receptor beta chains from one sample sequenced in a study of T cells in Graves' hyperthyroidism and ophthalmopathy. RNA transcripts were the template for amplifying TCR beta CDR3 regions. The study used the HTBI primer set for a first-round RT-PCR of the TCR CDR3. TCRdb used MiXCR to reprocess the multiplex PCR reads, holding one entry per CDR3 protein. The profile shows some 600,000 distinct CDR3 sequences, about 45% of them singletons. The specimen was peripheral blood or thyroid tissue (not recorded which). These receptor sequences come from a woman aged 18-35 years with Graves' hyperthyroidism.

With respect to this clonotype: Just one base apart from a much larger clone, this may be a read error. The chain recombines TRBV10-3 with TRBJ2-7, with D possibly being TRBD1 or TRBD2 (5 bases each). The CDR3 is made up of 12 amino acids. Trimming left V 7 bases short and J 8 bases short, with 15 bases between. Germline V gene data show CDR1 as ENHRY and CDR2 as SYGVKD. In DNA, the CDR3 is TGTGCCATCAACCGGGACCAAGGTCAGCAGTACTTC. Translation: CAINRDQGQQYF.

The V gene is TRBV7-9, the J gene TRBJ1-5; D is unclear. The V gene's germline CDR1 is SEHNR and CDR2 FQNEAQ (reference sequence). The V and J ends lost 5 bases and 9 bases respectively, with 14 bases between them. The CDR3 is 13 amino acids. The CDR3 sequence is CASSPGSSSPQHF. The CDR3 nucleotides read TGTGCCAGCAGCCCCGGCAGTTCGTCGCCCCAGCATTTT.

The chain joins TRBV2 to TRBJ2-7; 9 nucleotides match TRBD2. V lost 6 bases to trimming and J lost 3 bases; unmatched junction nucleotides: 9. CDR3 length: 15 residues. CDR1 is SNHLY, CDR2 FYNNEI, per germline. In DNA form, the CDR3 reads TGTGCCAGCAGCGCGGGGGGGTCTAGTCTCTACGAGCAGTACTTC. It specifies CASSAGGSSLYEQYF. Supplemented by reference TRBV2 and TRBJ2-7, the full variable domain reads EPEVTQTPSHQVTQMGQEVILRCVPISNHLYFYWYRQILGQKVEFLVSFYNNEISEKSEIFDDQFSVERPDGSNFTLKIRSTKLEDSAMYFCASSAGGSSLYEQYFGPGTRLTVT.

The chain is built from TRBV7-2 and TRBJ2-7; 7 bases are a match to TRBD2. The germline V gene encodes CDR1 SGHTA and CDR2 FQGNSA. V shed 5 bases, J shed 3 bases, and the junction held 10 bases outside the gene matches. The CDR3 consists of 15 residues. Here the CDR3 DNA reads TGTGCCAGCAGCCAAGATTGGGGGAGGGACTACGAGCAGTACTTC. It codes for CASSQDWGRDYEQYF.